These 15 T cell receptor beta chains originate from one sample sequenced in a study of monozygotic twins with inflammatory bowel disease. With the 5' RACE reads reprocessed, TCRdb shows one record per CDR3 protein and no DNA. The sample has tens of thousands of distinct CDR3 sequences. Sequenced sample: blood. The receptor source for this set is a human donor with ulcerative colitis or Crohn's disease, or a healthy co-twin of an affected twin (not recorded which).

This chain uses TRBV6-6 with TRBJ2-1; TCRdb returns TRBD1, unconfirmable since there is no DNA. CDR3 length: 12 amino acids. CDR1 and CDR2 (germline): MNHNY, SVGAGI (reference sequence). Here the CDR3 reads CASNREFNEQFF.

CDR3 sequence: CASSPDYQNTGELFF. The chain joins TRBV7-2 to TRBJ2-2; TCRdb indicates TRBD2, and absent DNA this call remains unverified. Germline-derived CDR1 and CDR2 are SGHTA and FQGNSA. This CDR3 has 15 amino acids.

The chain employs TRBV3-1 and TRBJ2-3; TCRdb names TRBD1, which stays unverified in the absence of DNA. In germline, CDR1 is LGHDT, CDR2 YNNKEL (reference sequence). This CDR3 has 15 residues. The CDR3 loop is CASSLGTAGTDTQYF.

The V call is TRBV12-3 or TRBV12-4, the J call TRBJ2-4; TCRdb outputs TRBD2, but without DNA this stays unchecked. The CDR3 runs 13 residues. CDR3: CASRERGKNIQYF.

The chain couples TRBV14 to TRBJ2-2. The germline V gene encodes CDR1 SGHDN and CDR2 FVKESK. The CDR3 totals 14 residues. CDR3 sequence reads: CASSPLKWSGELFF.

The chain recombines TRBV11-2 with TRBJ1-5; checking the TCRdb D call of TRBD1 is not possible without DNA. There are 15 residues in the CDR3. Germline V gene sequence: CDR1 SGHAT, CDR2 FQNNGV. The CDR3 loop reads CASSAGQSALQPQHF.

This chain connects TRBV4-1 to TRBJ2-7; TCRdb picks TRBD1, but there is no DNA to check that call. Germline CDR1 MGHRA, CDR2 YSYEKL. The CDR3 is 16 amino acids. CDR3 amino acids: CASSLNPRTGISEQYF.

This sequence joins TRBV20-1 and TRBJ2-3. Germline V gene lookup returns CDR1 DFQATT and CDR2 SNEGSKA (reference sequence). CDR3 size: 12 residues. The CDR3: CSASGYSDTQYF.

The chain links TRBV20-1 to TRBJ2-3; no DNA is available, so the TRBD2 call from TCRdb remains unchecked. This CDR3 has 15 residues. Germline V CDR1 and CDR2: DFQATT, SNEGSKA (reference sequence). CDR3 sequence: CSARVGGGGTDTQYF.

The gene calls are TRBV6-5 and TRBJ2-2; lacking DNA, the TRBD2 call made by TCRdb goes unchecked. The germline V gene has CDR1 MNHEY and CDR2 SVGAGI. The CDR3 is 16 amino acids. CDR3 region: CASSYSGGAHTGELFF.

J is TRBJ2-1 and V is TRBV5-4; TCRdb picks TRBD1, but there is no DNA to check that call. There are 15 residues in the CDR3. CDR1 SGHNT and CDR2 YYREEE come from the germline V gene (reference sequence). The CDR3 region is CASSGTGGPYNEQFF.

The CDR3 region is CASRRGESTEAFF. The chain recombines TRBV4-1 with TRBJ1-1. The length of the CDR3 is 13 residues. Germline V lookup: CDR1 MGHRA, CDR2 YSYEKL.

The genes are TRBV6-1 and TRBJ2-1. This CDR3 spans 12 amino acids. CDR1 and CDR2 (germline): MNHNS, SASEGT. CDR3 in amino acids: CASERVTQEQFF.

The gene calls are TRBV6-1 and TRBJ1-4. The CDR3 length is 14 residues. The germline gives CDR1 MNHNS, CDR2 SASEGT. CDR3 residues: CASSEVLDDEKLFF.

CDR3 loop: CASSPVGVNTEAFF. The J gene is TRBJ1-1, the V gene TRBV4-1; the D call of TRBD1 rests on TCRdb alone, since no DNA is present to check it. Germline V gene data show CDR1 as MGHRA and CDR2 as YSYEKL. The CDR3 sequence is 14 residues long.